This TCR beta chain appears in the sequencing data of a study of T cell responses to AZD1222 COVID-19 vaccine (dated by TCRdb to about 2021). Regarding the study in general: Because spike-specific TCR depth and breadth did not differ between the two schedules, AZD1222 recipients who got a second dose at roughly 4 weeks were pooled with those who got a second dose at roughly 12 weeks. A total of 233 trial participants underwent TCR sequencing, of whom 200 to 220 received two doses of AZD1222 and around 26 received two doses of the MenACWY control vaccine. Trial participants were enrolled into age subgroups of 18-55, 56-69 and 70-plus years, which contained approximately 150, 30 and 60 TCR-sequenced participants, respectively.

Concerning this clone itself: Its antigen is not yet known. Base qualities were left out, and no much larger clone turns up one base away.

Study-wide findings and limitations: Epitopes outside the regions mutated in the B.1.351 and B.1.1.7 variants were reportedly recognized by nearly half of the unique spike-specific TCRs. In the small 56-69-year group, the increase in depth fell short of significance, most likely because of low power. CD4 TCRs associated with the vaccine covered the entire spike protein, and the dominant responses were in regions 160-218 and 743-854. Conclusions about previously exposed vaccinees were limited because only a handful of AZD1222 recipients were SARS-CoV-2 seropositive at baseline. Participants were mostly white British and included more females than males, and it was suggested by the authors that clonal diversity may have been underestimated. Because no day 14 peak-response samples were available, the repertoires could be characterized only after the peak T cell response. After two AZD1222 doses, spike-specific TCR breadth and depth were significantly higher than at day 0 and than in MenACWY recipients.

Taken from the germline V gene, the CDR1 and CDR2 loops are SGHRS and YFSETQ. Compared with germline, V lacks 4 bases and J lacks 2 bases; bases without a gene match: 5. From the cysteine up to the phenylalanine, the CDR3 has a length of 15 residues. Kept here is only the CDR3 DNA, which spans 45 bases and is read in frame from base 1. The CDR3 regions of human TCRbeta chains were analyzed by immunosequencing. The study's own analysis went as follows. Repertoire TCRs were checked for matches against a reference library of SARS-CoV-2-specific TCRs that had been generated using the MIRA antigen-specificity platform. Breadth was defined as the fraction of unique TCRs that were SARS-CoV-2-associated. Depth was defined as the fraction of total T cells that were SARS-CoV-2-associated. Each spike-specific TCR was assigned to its reactive spike region and to a CD4 or CD8 class using the MIRA data. Log10-transformed breadth and depth values were compared by one-way ANOVA with Sidak's multiple comparisons tests. The immuneACCESS repertoire file appears here via TCRdb, limited to in-frame rearrangements. These files lack a portion of the clones; in checked studies, under half of the deficit traces to unresolved V genes, and the cause of the others is not known. Clone size and V and J calls were adopted from that table, with D and trimming inferred from the DNA. The sample table lists about 130,000 clones, more than 70% of them with a count of one. The ten largest clones represent 10% of the sample.

The time point label, as the study defines it: baseline before first vaccination. The vaccinee samples were drawn from two UK trials, COV001 and COV002, one of which was a single-blind randomized controlled phase 2/3 trial testing AZD1222 (ChAdOx1 nCoV-19) in healthy adults. For TCRbeta chain sequencing, PBMC samples from trial participants were taken at day 0 and at day 28 after the second dose. This TCR was recovered from an adult in good health. Here the sequenced sample was peripheral blood, taken on day 0 of AZD1222 vaccination. Recombination joined TRBV5-1 with TRBJ1-4, with 7 central nucleotides matching TRBD1. The nucleotides read TGCGCCAGCAGCGCCCAGACAGGGACTAATGAAAAACTGTTTTTT. The translation is CASSAQTGTNEKLFF.